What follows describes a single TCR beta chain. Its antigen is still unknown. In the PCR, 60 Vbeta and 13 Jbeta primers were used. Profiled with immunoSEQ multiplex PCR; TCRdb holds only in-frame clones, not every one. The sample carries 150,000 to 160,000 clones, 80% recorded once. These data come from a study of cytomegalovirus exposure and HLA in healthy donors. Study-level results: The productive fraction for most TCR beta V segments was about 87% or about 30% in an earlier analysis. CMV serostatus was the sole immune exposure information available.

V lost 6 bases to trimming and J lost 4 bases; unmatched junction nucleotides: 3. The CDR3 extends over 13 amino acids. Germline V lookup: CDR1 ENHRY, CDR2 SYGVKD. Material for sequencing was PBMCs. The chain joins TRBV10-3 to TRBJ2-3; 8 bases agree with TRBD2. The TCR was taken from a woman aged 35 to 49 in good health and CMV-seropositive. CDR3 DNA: TGTGCCATCAGCGGGGGGGAGGCAGATACGCAGTATTTT. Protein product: CAISGGEADTQYF.